This T cell receptor beta chain was captured in a study of Graves' ophthalmopathy and Graves' hyperthyroidism. The sample holds many counts of this clonotype. For repertoire sequencing, the TCR beta CDR3 regions were amplified from RNA transcripts. First-round RT-PCR used HTBI primers; second-round multiplex PCR followed. TCRdb recomputed calls from the multiplex PCR reads with MiXCR, one row per CDR3 protein. The table has hundreds of thousands of distinct CDR3 sequences, roughly 14% seen once; the top ten hold roughly 7%. V was shortened by 2 bases and J by 5 bases, with 25 bases between the two germline ends. This CDR3 is built from 20 residues. Germline V gives CDR1 MNHEY, CDR2 SVGAGI.

Sequencing was carried out using peripheral blood. The receptor was isolated from a young woman with stable Graves' hyperthyroidism. The rearrangement joins TRBV6-5 to TRBJ1-6; TRBD1 is a possible D gene (5 bases). CDR3 DNA sequence: TGTGCCAGCAGTTACACGGCCCCGGGACCGGGACGAATGAATAATTCACCCCTCCACTTT. Its translation: CASSYTAPGPGRMNNSPLHF.